A single sample is the source of the 28 T cell receptor beta chains below, sequenced in a study of post-analysis software for immune sequencing data. Study-level points and caveats: TRBV5-6, TRBV5-1 and TRBV20-1 were among five TRBV segments more frequent in patients than controls.

Unique molecular identifiers featured in each of the TCR beta cDNA libraries. MiXCR, applied by TCRdb to the PCR reads, yields one record per CDR3 protein. The table records 430,000 or so distinct CDR3 sequences, 30% to 45% of them present only once. No antigen has been identified for these receptors. Sequences were obtained from blood. The receptor source for this set is a girl aged 2 to 9 with multiple sclerosis.

The chain carries TRBV6-1 and TRBJ1-1; 9 nucleotides match TRBD1. Per the germline V gene, CDR1 is MNHNS and CDR2 is SASEGT. The ends lost 7 bases at V and 4 bases at J; junction bases unmatched: 10. The CDR3 spans 15 residues. The CDR3 DNA reads TGTGCCAGCACTTTAACAGGGGGCGCGGCCACTGAAGCTTTCTTT. As protein: CASTLTGGAATEAFF.

This clonotype showed up just a few times. V and J are TRBV6-5 and TRBJ1-4, with D perhaps matching TRBD1 (5 bases). Trimming shortened V by 8 bases and J by 4 bases, and 14 bases separated the two germline ends. The CDR3 runs 14 residues. Germline V gene lookup returns CDR1 MNHEY and CDR2 SVGAGI. CDR3 coding DNA: TGTGCCAGCCGAACAGGCACTCATAATGAAAAACTGTTTTTT. It specifies CASRTGTHNEKLFF.

The chain carries TRBV5-1 and TRBJ2-1; TRBD2 aligns across 11 bases. This CDR3 contains 15 residues. Germline CDR1 reads SGHRS; CDR2 reads YFSETQ. V lost 0 bases and J lost 6; bases outside the gene matches: 2. CDR3 sequence reads: CASSLVAGGANEQFF. In nucleotides, the CDR3 is TGCGCCAGCAGCTTGGTAGCGGGAGGGGCCAATGAGCAGTTCTTC.

In its sample, this clonotype was seen a few times. V usage is TRBV5-1 and J usage is TRBJ1-2; no reliable D call. The CDR3 spans 13 residues. Germline V lookup: CDR1 SGHRS, CDR2 YFSETQ. Trimming shortened V by 4 bases and J by 4 bases, and 11 bases separated the two germline ends. The CDR3 DNA reads TGCGCCAGCAGCCCTCCCGGGATCTATGGCTACACCTTC. Translated: CASSPPGIYGYTF.

This clonotype was detected only a few times. This chain uses TRBV6-2 or TRBV6-3 with TRBJ2-7; the match to TRBD2 covers 9 bases. In germline, CDR1 is MNHEY, CDR2 SVGEGT. Losses at the gene ends were 0 bases for V and 0 bases for J; bases not matched to a gene: 3. CDR3 length equals 16 residues. CDR3 nucleotides: TGTGCCAGCAGTTACTCTAGCGGGAGTCTCTCCTACGAGCAGTACTTC. Its protein product is CASSYSSGSLSYEQYF.

V is TRBV7-9 and J is TRBJ2-7; D is undetermined. The J call is doubtful: the DNA matches TRBJ2-5 better. Germline V gene lookup returns CDR1 SEHNR and CDR2 FQNEAQ (reference sequence). CDR3 length equals 15 residues. DNA for the CDR3: TGTGCCAGCAGCTTCTCCGGTTTGTTGGAAGAGACCCAGTACTTC. Translated, it gives CASSFSGLLEETQYF.

This clonotype has a handful of counts. The V gene is TRBV7-6, the J gene TRBJ2-7, with 8 bases identical to TRBD1. V gave up 5 bases and J gave up 2 bases; unmatched junction bases: 5. The length of the CDR3 is 14 residues. The germline V gene encodes CDR1 SGHVS and CDR2 FNYEAQ. In DNA form, the CDR3 reads TGTGCCAGCAGCGCGGACAGGGAGACCTACGAGCAGTACTTC. Encoded protein: CASSADRETYEQYF.

This clonotype is a singleton in its sample. The V gene is TRBV19, the J gene TRBJ1-5, with 9 bases identical to TRBD1. From germline, CDR1 is LNHDA and CDR2 SQIVND (reference sequence). The J segment lost 0 bases and the V segment lost 9 bases, leaving 12 bases of the junction unmatched. The CDR3 runs to 17 residues. The CDR3: CASSTRDRAYSNQPQHF. CDR3 in DNA: TGTGCCAGCTCAACCCGGGACAGGGCATATAGCAATCAGCCCCAGCATTTT.

This clonotype was counted once. This chain uses TRBV28 with TRBJ2-3, with D unclear. V lost 5 bases, J lost 8 bases, and 17 bases lay in between. Germline V gene sequence: CDR1 MDHEN, CDR2 SYDVKM. The CDR3 loop spans 14 amino acids. CDR3 nucleotides: TGTGCCAGCAGTAACAACCGCCGGACCCCTACGCAGTATTTT. This codes for CASSNNRRTPTQYF.

This clonotype turned up a few times. The chain couples TRBV15 to TRBJ1-2, with D tentatively TRBD1 (5 bases). The CDR3 runs 14 residues. Germline loops: CDR1 LNHNV, CDR2 YYDKDF (reference sequence). Trimming took off 0 bases at V and 7 bases at J, with 12 bases between the two ends. The CDR3 sequence: CATSREAGNVGYTF. CDR3 nucleotides: TGTGCCACCAGCAGAGAGGCAGGGAATGTTGGCTACACCTTC.

This chain joins TRBV11-1 and TRBJ2-1, with D perhaps matching TRBD1 (7 bases). The V gene's germline CDR1 is SGHAT and CDR2 FQDESV (reference sequence). V lost 0 bases to trimming and J lost 8 bases, with 17 bases between them. This CDR3 has 16 amino acids. Written as DNA, the CDR3 is TGTGCCAGCAGCTTAGCAGGCAGGGGGGTCGGCGATGAGCAGTTCTTC. Translated, it gives CASSLAGRGVGDEQFF.

The rearrangement uses TRBV2 and TRBJ2-3; D is unresolved. This CDR3 region has 14 residues. Germline values: CDR1 SNHLY, CDR2 FYNNEI. Trimming stripped 3 bases from V and 1 base from J, with 8 bases between. The CDR3 region is CASSDHRGTDTQYF. The CDR3 DNA reads as TGTGCCAGCAGTGACCATAGGGGCACAGATACGCAGTATTTT.

The V call is TRBV7-3, the J call TRBJ2-3, with D possibly being TRBD2 (6 bases). Trimming removed 1 base at V and 5 bases at J, with 13 bases between. The CDR3 consists of 15 residues. CDR1 is SGHTA and CDR2 is FQGTGA in the germline V gene. DNA of the CDR3: TGTGCCAGCAGCTTAAACGGGAGAGTCGTAGATACGCAGTATTTT. Protein product: CASSLNGRVVDTQYF.

The rearrangement uses TRBV20-1 and TRBJ1-5; D ambiguous. Germline-derived CDR1 and CDR2 are DFQATT and SNEGSKA (reference sequence). The CDR3 is 13 amino acids. The ends were cut back, 7 bases at V and 3 bases at J, with 13 bases in the middle. Written as DNA, the CDR3 is TGCAGTGTGTCGCTCCGTATCAATCAGCCCCAGCATTTT. It translates to CSVSLRINQPQHF.

The chain links TRBV20-1 to TRBJ2-1; TRBD1 aligns across 9 bases. The end of the DNA aligns better with TRBJ2-7, so the J call may be wrong. This CDR3 has 15 residues. Germline CDR1 and CDR2: DFQATT and SNEGSKA (reference sequence). The CDR3 sequence is CSAPTGGAAYNEQYF. In DNA form, the CDR3 reads TGCAGTGCGCCCACAGGGGGCGCGGCCTACAATGAGCAGTACTTC.

This clonotype was observed a handful of times. The rearrangement uses TRBV6-1 and TRBJ2-5; unclear D gene. This CDR3 is 13 amino acids long. Germline V gene data show CDR1 as MNHNS and CDR2 as SASEGT. Trimming pared 4 bases from V and 1 base from J, leaving 7 bases between. The CDR3 sequence: CASSATFQETQYF. CDR3 nucleotides: TGTGCCAGCAGTGCCACATTCCAAGAGACCCAGTACTTC.

This clonotype has only one observation. The J gene is TRBJ2-3, the V gene TRBV7-2; no clear D gene. Germline-derived CDR1 and CDR2 are SGHTA and FQGNSA. CDR3 length equals 15 residues. Trimming shortened V by 5 bases and J by 1 base, and 13 bases separated the two germline ends. The CDR3 reads CASSIGSGGTDTQYF. CDR3 bases: TGTGCCAGCAGCATTGGCTCGGGCGGCACAGATACGCAGTATTTT.

V usage is TRBV7-9 and J usage is TRBJ1-2; D may be TRBD1 (6 bases). The CDR3 runs to 18 residues. Looked up from germline, CDR1 is SEHNR and CDR2 is FQNEAQ (reference sequence). The V end lost 5 bases, the J end lost 2 bases, and 24 bases lay between the germline ends. The CDR3 reads CASSPPKQMWGGNYGYTF. Written as DNA, the CDR3 is TGTGCCAGCAGCCCACCTAAACAGATGTGGGGGGGCAACTATGGCTACACCTTC.

The V call is TRBV7-2, the J call TRBJ2-5; D uncertain. Germline loops: CDR1 SGHTA, CDR2 FQGNSA. Trimming took 5 bases from V and 0 from J, leaving 22 bases between them. The CDR3 totals 18 residues. This chain's CDR3 is CASSLESWPPRYQETQYF. CDR3 bases: TGTGCCAGCAGCCTAGAGTCGTGGCCCCCTCGGTACCAAGAGACCCAGTACTTC.

V usage is TRBV7-9 and J usage is TRBJ2-7; TRBD1 is a possible D gene (5 bases). This CDR3 spans 14 amino acids. Trimming cost V 2 bases and J 5 bases, with 13 bases left between them. The germline gives CDR1 SEHNR, CDR2 FQNEAQ (reference sequence). In DNA form, the CDR3 reads TGTGCCAGCAGCTTACGGCAGGGATTAAACGAGCAGTACTTC. This codes for CASSLRQGLNEQYF.

This clonotype was seen just once. The chain combines TRBV20-1 with TRBJ2-7; perhaps TRBD1 as D (8 bases). Germline assignment: CDR1 DFQATT and CDR2 SNEGSKA (reference sequence). CDR3 length: 19 residues. V dropped 6 bases and J dropped 4 bases, with 34 bases sitting between them. The CDR3 region has the DNA TGCAGTGCGACGGATCCGGGACAGGTGGGACTACCGAAACTTTACGAGCAGTACTTC. Translation: CSATDPGQVGLPKLYEQYF.

This clonotype was detected only a few times. The gene calls are TRBV10-3 and TRBJ1-2; D ambiguous. The CDR3 length is 14 residues. V was pared by 10 bases and J by 8 bases, with 23 bases between. CDR1 is ENHRY and CDR2 is SYGVKD in the germline V gene. CDR3 in amino acids: CATQYTNPGEGYTF. In DNA, the CDR3 is TGTGCCACCCAATACACCAATCCGGGAGAGGGCTACACCTTC.

This rearrangement joins TRBV4-2 to TRBJ2-1, with 15 positions matching TRBD2. CDR1 LGHNA and CDR2 YNFKEQ come from the germline V gene. V shed 0 bases and J 5 bases; nucleotides not matched to a gene: 8. This CDR3 region has 19 residues. The CDR3 sequence is CASSQDDGLAGGSNNEQFF. CDR3 nucleotides: TGTGCCAGCAGCCAAGACGATGGACTAGCGGGAGGGTCTAACAATGAGCAGTTCTTC.

V is TRBV27 and J is TRBJ2-1; 7 nucleotides agree with TRBD2. There are 15 residues in the CDR3. The J segment lost 4 bases and the V segment lost 3 bases, leaving 6 bases of the junction unmatched. The germline V gene has CDR1 MNHEY and CDR2 SMNVEV (reference sequence). CDR3 sequence (DNA): TGTGCCAGCAGTTTCCGGGACTACCCGTACAATGAGCAGTTCTTC. This codes for CASSFRDYPYNEQFF.

On this clonotype itself: An end of the junction differs from the germline gene, which may be a read error. The rearrangement links TRBV12-3 or TRBV12-4 to TRBJ2-3, with D perhaps being TRBD1 or TRBD2 (5 bases each). This CDR3 comprises 16 residues. The CDR3 region is CASSLGPGKVTDTEYF. For the CDR3, the DNA is TGTGCCAGCAGTTTAGGTCCGGGGAAGGTGACAGATACGGAGTATTTT.

The chain uses TRBV12-3 or TRBV12-4 and TRBJ2-7; 7 nucleotides align to TRBD1. The CDR3 length is 13 residues. V was clipped by 7 bases and J by 6 bases; unmatched bases: 9. CDR3 region: CASIRQGRTEQYF. CDR3 DNA: TGTGCCAGCATCCGACAGGGACGGACCGAGCAGTACTTC.

This sequence joins TRBV29-1 and TRBJ1-2, with D maybe TRBD1 (6 bases). Trimming left V 5 bases short and J 4 bases short, with 11 bases between. Per the germline V gene, CDR1 is SQVTM and CDR2 is ANQGSEA. CDR3 length equals 12 residues. The CDR3 coding sequence is TGCAGCGTTTCCGGACAGTCCTATGGCTACACCTTC. It encodes CSVSGQSYGYTF. Full variable domain (rest looked up from reference TRBV29-1 and TRBJ1-2): SAVISQKPSRDICQRGTSLTIQCQVDSQVTMMFWYRQQPGQSLTLIATANQGSEATYESGFVIDKFPISRPNLTFSTLTVSNMSPEDSSIYLCSVSGQSYGYTFGSGTRLTVV.

This chain uses TRBV18 with TRBJ2-2, with D unresolved. The CDR3 loop spans 14 amino acids. Trimming shortened V by 1 base and J by 4 bases, and 7 bases separated the two germline ends. Germline V gene data show CDR1 as KGHSH and CDR2 as LQKENI. In nucleotides, the CDR3 is TGTGCCAGCTCACCACAGTCGGGCACCGGGGAGCTGTTTTTT. Translation gives CASSPQSGTGELFF. Full variable domain (rest looked up from reference TRBV18 and TRBJ2-2): NAGVMQNPRHLVRRRGQEARLRCSPMKGHSHVYWYRQLPEEGLKFMVYLQKENIIDESGMPKERFSAEFPKEGPSILRIQQVVRGDSAAYFCASSPQSGTGELFFGEGSRLTVL.